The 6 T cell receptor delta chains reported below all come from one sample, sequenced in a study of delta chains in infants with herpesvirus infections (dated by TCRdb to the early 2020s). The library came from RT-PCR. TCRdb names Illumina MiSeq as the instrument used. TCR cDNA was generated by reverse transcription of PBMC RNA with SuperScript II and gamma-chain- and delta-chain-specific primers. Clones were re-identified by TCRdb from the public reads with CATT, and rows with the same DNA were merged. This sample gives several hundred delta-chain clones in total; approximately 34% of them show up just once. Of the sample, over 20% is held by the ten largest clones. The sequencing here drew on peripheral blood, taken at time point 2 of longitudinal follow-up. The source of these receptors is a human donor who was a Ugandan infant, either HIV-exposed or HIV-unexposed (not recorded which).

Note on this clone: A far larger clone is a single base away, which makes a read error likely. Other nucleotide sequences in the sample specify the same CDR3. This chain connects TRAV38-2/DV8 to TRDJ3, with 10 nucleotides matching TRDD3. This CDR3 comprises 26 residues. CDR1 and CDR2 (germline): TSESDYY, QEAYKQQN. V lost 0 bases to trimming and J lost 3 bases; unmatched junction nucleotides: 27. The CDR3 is CAYRSAPYRTGGYAYRRFWDTRQMFF. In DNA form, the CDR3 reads TGTGCTTATAGGAGCGCGCCCTACCGTACCGGGGGATACGCGTATAGAAGGTTCTGGGACACCCGACAGATGTTTTTC.

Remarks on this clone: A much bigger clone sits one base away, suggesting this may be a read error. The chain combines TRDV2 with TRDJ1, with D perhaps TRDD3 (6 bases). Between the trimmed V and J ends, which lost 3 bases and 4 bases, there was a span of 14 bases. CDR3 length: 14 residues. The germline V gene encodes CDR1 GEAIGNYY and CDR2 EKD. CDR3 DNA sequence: TGTGCCTGTGACCGCCTTGGGGGCCGCGATAAACTCATCTTT. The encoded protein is CACDRLGGRDKLIF.

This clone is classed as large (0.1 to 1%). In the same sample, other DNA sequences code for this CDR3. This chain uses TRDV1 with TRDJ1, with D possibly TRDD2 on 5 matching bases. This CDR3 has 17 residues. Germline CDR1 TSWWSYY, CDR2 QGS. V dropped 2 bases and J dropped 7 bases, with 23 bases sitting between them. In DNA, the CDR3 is TGTGCTCTTGGGGAAAGCTACGTCGGCTTCCCTCTTGTTAAACTCATCTTT. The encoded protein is CALGESYVGFPLVKLIF.

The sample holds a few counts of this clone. DNA for the CDR3: TGTGCCTTTACTCCCCACGGATGCTGGGGGATACAAACCACCGATAAACTCATCTTT. It encodes CAFTPHGCWGIQTTDKLIF. The rearrangement uses TRDV3 and TRDJ1; 11 bases agree with TRDD3. Germline CDR1 TVYSNPD, CDR2 GDNSRS (reference sequence). Unmatched junction bases numbered 17, after V lost 1 base and J lost 1 base. The CDR3 is made up of 19 amino acids.

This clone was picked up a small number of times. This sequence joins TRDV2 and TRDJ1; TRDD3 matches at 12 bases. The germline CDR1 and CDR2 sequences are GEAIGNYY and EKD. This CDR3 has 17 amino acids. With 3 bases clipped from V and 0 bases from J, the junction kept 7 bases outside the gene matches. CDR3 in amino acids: CACDLLGDTRDTDKLIF. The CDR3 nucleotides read TGTGCCTGTGACCTACTGGGGGATACTCGAGACACCGATAAACTCATCTTT.

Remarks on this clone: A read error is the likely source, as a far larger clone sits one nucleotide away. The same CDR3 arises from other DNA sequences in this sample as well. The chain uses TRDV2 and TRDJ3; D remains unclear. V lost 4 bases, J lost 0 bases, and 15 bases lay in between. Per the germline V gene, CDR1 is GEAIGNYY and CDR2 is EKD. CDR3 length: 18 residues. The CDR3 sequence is CACDTIYRSSWDTRQMFF. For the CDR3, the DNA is TGTGCCTGTGATACCATATACCGAAGCTCCTGGGACACCCGACAGATGTTTTTC.